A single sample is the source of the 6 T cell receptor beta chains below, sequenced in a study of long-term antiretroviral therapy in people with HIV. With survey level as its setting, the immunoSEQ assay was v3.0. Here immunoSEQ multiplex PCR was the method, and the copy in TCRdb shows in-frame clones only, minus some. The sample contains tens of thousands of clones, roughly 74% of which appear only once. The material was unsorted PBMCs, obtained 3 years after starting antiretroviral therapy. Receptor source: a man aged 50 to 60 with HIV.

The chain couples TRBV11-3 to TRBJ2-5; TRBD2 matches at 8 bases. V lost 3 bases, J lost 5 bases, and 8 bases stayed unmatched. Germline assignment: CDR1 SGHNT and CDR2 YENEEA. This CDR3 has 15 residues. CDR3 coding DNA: TGTGCCAGCAGCTTTGGAAGCGGGAGAGGGGAGACCCAGTACTTC. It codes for CASSFGSGRGETQYF.

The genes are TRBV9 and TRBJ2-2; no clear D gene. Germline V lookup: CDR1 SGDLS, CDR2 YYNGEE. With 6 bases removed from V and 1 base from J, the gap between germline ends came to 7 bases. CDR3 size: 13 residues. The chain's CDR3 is CASTQLNTGELFF. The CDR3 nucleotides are TGTGCCAGCACCCAATTGAACACCGGGGAGCTGTTTTTT.

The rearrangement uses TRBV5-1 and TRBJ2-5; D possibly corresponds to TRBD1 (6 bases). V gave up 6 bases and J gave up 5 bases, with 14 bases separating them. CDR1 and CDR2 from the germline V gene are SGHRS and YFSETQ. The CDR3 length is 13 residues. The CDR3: CASIWGRWETQYF. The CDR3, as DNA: TGCGCCAGCATCTGGGGGCGTTGGGAGACCCAGTACTTC. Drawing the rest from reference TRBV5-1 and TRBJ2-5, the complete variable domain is KAGVTQTPRYLIKTRGQQVTLSCSPISGHRSVSWYQQTPGQGLQFLFEYFSETQRNKGNFPGRFSGRQFSNSRSEMNVSTLELGDSALYLCASIWGRWETQYFGPGTRLLVL.

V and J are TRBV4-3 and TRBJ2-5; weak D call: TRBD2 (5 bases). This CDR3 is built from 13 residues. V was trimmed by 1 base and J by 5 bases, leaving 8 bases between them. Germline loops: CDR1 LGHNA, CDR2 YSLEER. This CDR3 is CASSQGEWETQYF. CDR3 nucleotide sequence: TGCGCCAGCAGCCAAGGGGAGTGGGAGACCCAGTACTTC.

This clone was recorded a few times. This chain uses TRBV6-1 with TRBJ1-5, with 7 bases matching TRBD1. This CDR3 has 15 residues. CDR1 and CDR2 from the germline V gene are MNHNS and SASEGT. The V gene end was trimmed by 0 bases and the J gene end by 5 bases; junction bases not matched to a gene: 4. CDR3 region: CASSEALTGHQPQHF. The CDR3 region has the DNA TGTGCCAGCAGTGAAGCCCTGACAGGGCATCAGCCCCAGCATTTT.

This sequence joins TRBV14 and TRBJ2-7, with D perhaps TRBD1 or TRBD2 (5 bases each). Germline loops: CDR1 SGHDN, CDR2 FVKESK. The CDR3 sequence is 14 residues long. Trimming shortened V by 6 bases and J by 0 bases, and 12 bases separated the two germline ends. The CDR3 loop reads CASRRDGSSYEQYF. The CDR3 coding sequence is TGTGCCAGCAGGAGGGACGGCAGCTCCTACGAGCAGTACTTC.